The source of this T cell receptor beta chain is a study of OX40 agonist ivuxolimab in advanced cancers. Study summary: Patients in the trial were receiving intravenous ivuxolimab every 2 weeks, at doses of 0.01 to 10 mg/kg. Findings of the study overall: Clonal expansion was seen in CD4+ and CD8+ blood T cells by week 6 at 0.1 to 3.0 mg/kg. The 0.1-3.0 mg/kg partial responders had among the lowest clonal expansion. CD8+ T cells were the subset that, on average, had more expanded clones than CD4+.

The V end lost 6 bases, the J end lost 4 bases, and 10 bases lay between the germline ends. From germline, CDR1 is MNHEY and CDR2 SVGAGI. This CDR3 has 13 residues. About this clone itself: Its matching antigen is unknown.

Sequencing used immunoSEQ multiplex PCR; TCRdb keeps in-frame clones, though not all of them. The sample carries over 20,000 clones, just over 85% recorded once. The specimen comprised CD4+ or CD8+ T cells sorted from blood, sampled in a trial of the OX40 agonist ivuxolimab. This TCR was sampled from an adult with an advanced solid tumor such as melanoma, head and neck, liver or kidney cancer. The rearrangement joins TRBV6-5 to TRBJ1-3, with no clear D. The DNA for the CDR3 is TGTGCCAGCAGCCGACCCCAGGGAAACACCATATATTTT. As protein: CASSRPQGNTIYF.